A single sample is the source of the 25 T cell receptor beta chains below, sequenced in a study of a mutant IDH1 vaccine in newly diagnosed glioma. These receptors are not linked to any known antigen. TCRdb's copy holds only in-frame clones and misses some; the assay was immunoSEQ multiplex PCR. Of around 39,000 clones listed, 84% were seen once; the top ten hold about 2.2%. Time point of the sample: week 23, last vaccination. Vaccination used 300 ug of mutant IDH1 20-mer peptide per dose, with topical imiquimod. The sequenced sample was PBMCs, obtained from a glioma patient whose treatment included an IDH1 peptide vaccine. The receptors were sampled from a woman under 30 with glioma. Some clones in this sample may be carry-over from other donors' samples.

This chain joins TRBV19 and TRBJ2-3; D gene unclear. Trimming cost V 1 base and J 5 bases, with 4 bases left between them. Germline lookup yields CDR1 LNHDA and CDR2 SQIVND (reference sequence). CDR3 length: 12 amino acids. CDR3 coding DNA: TGTGCCAGTAGTATAGGGGAAGATACGCAGTATTTT. Its translation: CASSIGEDTQYF.

This chain connects TRBV14 to TRBJ2-1, with TRBD1 matching over 7 bases. J lost 3 bases, V lost 4 bases, and 6 bases had no gene match. Looked up from germline, CDR1 is SGHDN and CDR2 is FVKESK. The CDR3 covers 15 residues. CDR3 loop: CASSPGQVVYNEQFF. The DNA for the CDR3 is TGTGCCAGCAGCCCCGGACAGGTTGTCTACAATGAGCAGTTCTTC.

This clone appeared once. The CDR3 loop is CASSPGTGGKLNTEAFF. CDR3 DNA: TGTGCCAGCAGCCCAGGGACAGGGGGTAAGCTAAACACTGAAGCTTTCTTT. The V and J genes are TRBV5-6 and TRBJ1-1; TRBD1 matches 11 bases. This CDR3 is built from 17 residues. The V gene end was trimmed by 4 bases and the J gene end by 2 bases; junction bases not matched to a gene: 10. Germline assignment: CDR1 SGHDT and CDR2 YYEEEE.

The rearrangement joins TRBV6-1 to TRBJ1-2, with D tentatively TRBD1 (5 bases). The CDR3 is made up of 14 amino acids. Trimming stripped 4 bases from V and 4 bases from J, with 13 bases between. The germline V gene has CDR1 MNHNS and CDR2 SASEGT. CDR3 DNA sequence: TGTGCCAGCAGTGGAGGGGCGCGGGGCTATGGCTACACCTTC. Protein sequence: CASSGGARGYGYTF.

V is TRBV13 and J is TRBJ1-2; unclear D gene. V lost 5 bases and J lost 4, with 17 bases in between. CDR3 length: 15 residues. Per the germline V gene, CDR1 is PRHDT and CDR2 is FYEKMQ (reference sequence). The CDR3 loop is CASSPREAKVYGYTF. DNA of the CDR3: TGTGCCAGCAGCCCGAGAGAGGCAAAGGTCTATGGCTACACCTTC.

With respect to this clone: At one of its ends the junction is not consistent with the germline gene, which may arise from a read error. The chain recombines TRBV6-1 with TRBJ2-7; TRBD1 is a possible D gene (7 bases). This CDR3 contains 13 residues. Germline V gene data show CDR1 as MNHNS and CDR2 as SASEGT. CDR3 coding DNA: TGTGCCAGCAGCTACGGAGGGGGAAGGGACAGCCGCTTC. Translated, it gives CASSYGGGRDSRF.

The CDR3 region has the DNA TGTGCCAGCTCACCCCCGTCCAGCGGCTATGGCTACACCTTC. Translating gives CASSPPSSGYGYTF. The chain uses TRBV18 and TRBJ1-2, with D hard to call. The CDR3 spans 14 residues. Trimming removed 3 bases from V and 4 bases from J, with 12 bases in between. Per germline, CDR1 KGHSH and CDR2 LQKENI.

The chain recombines TRBV4-1 with TRBJ1-1; D remains unclear. The germline V gene encodes CDR1 MGHRA and CDR2 YSYEKL. This CDR3 has 17 residues. V was trimmed by 1 base and J by 0 bases, leaving 15 bases between them. For the CDR3, the DNA is TGCGCCAGCAGCCAAGGGGATTTTCTGGGAATGAACACTGAAGCTTTCTTT. This encodes CASSQGDFLGMNTEAFF.

Written as DNA, the CDR3 is TGTGCCAGCTCCCCCCAGGGGACTGAAGCTTTCTTT. As protein: CASSPQGTEAFF. The chain has TRBV27 and TRBJ1-1, with D perhaps TRBD1 (6 bases). Germline V gene data show CDR1 as MNHEY and CDR2 as SMNVEV (reference sequence). The CDR3 length is 12 residues. Deletions cut 8 bases from V and 5 bases from J, with 12 bases between.

The chain has TRBV19 and TRBJ1-2; weak D call: TRBD1 (6 bases). CDR3 length: 16 residues. V was clipped by 2 bases and J by 1 base, with 14 bases between them. Germline V lookup: CDR1 LNHDA, CDR2 SQIVND (reference sequence). The CDR3 DNA reads TGTGCCAGTAGTATATCCCCAGGAGGGGGTAACTATGGCTACACCTTC. The encoded protein is CASSISPGGGNYGYTF.

The V and J genes are TRBV7-2 and TRBJ2-2, with TRBD2 matching over 8 bases. The CDR3 totals 15 residues. The V gene's germline CDR1 is SGHTA and CDR2 FQGNSA. V trimming: 2 bases; J trimming: 5 bases; junction bases outside the gene matches: 4. The CDR3 DNA sequence: TGTGCCAGCAGCTTACAAGCGGGAGAAACCGGGGAGCTGTTTTTT. Protein product: CASSLQAGETGELFF.

The J gene is TRBJ1-1, the V gene TRBV7-3; 7 positions agree with TRBD1. The germline V gene has CDR1 SGHTA and CDR2 FQGTGA. V gave up 5 bases and J gave up 4 bases; unmatched junction bases: 4. The CDR3 has 13 amino acids. CDR3 nucleotides: TGTGCCAGCAGCCCGGACAGGACCACTGAAGCTTTCTTT. Translation gives CASSPDRTTEAFF.

The chain employs TRBV7-9 and TRBJ1-1; D gene uncertain. Germline CDR1 is SEHNR and CDR2 is FQNEAQ (reference sequence). Trimming left V 5 bases short and J 6 bases short, with 7 bases between. The CDR3 extends over 11 amino acids. This CDR3 reads CASSGRAEAFF. Written as DNA, the CDR3 is TGTGCCAGCAGCGGGCGGGCTGAAGCTTTCTTT. Supplemented by reference TRBV7-9 and TRBJ1-1, the full variable domain reads DTGVSQNPRHKITKRGQNVTFRCDPISEHNRLYWYRQTLGQGPEFLTYFQNEAQLEKSRLLSDRFSAERPKGSFSTLEIQRTEQGDSAMYLCASSGRAEAFFGQGTRLTVV.

The chain combines TRBV7-9 with TRBJ2-3, with D perhaps given as TRBD1 or TRBD2 (7 bases each). This CDR3 has 14 amino acids. Germline lookup yields CDR1 SEHNR and CDR2 FQNEAQ (reference sequence). Trimming removed 11 bases at V and 1 base at J, with 16 bases between. The CDR3 bases are TGTGCCGGGAGGGGACAGCAGGGCACAGATACGCAGTATTTT. This codes for CAGRGQQGTDTQYF.

The V call is TRBV6-5, the J call TRBJ1-3, with TRBD1 matching over 10 bases. Per germline, CDR1 MNHEY and CDR2 SVGAGI. V lost 6 bases, J lost 3 bases, and 5 bases stayed unmatched. CDR3 length equals 15 residues. The CDR3 spells CASRGTGVNGNTIYF. CDR3 coding DNA: TGTGCCAGCAGGGGGACAGGGGTGAATGGAAACACCATATATTTT.

The CDR3 sequence: CASSPDRTDEQYF. DNA of the CDR3: TGCGCCAGCAGCCCCGACAGGACGGACGAGCAGTACTTC. The rearrangement links TRBV4-3 to TRBJ2-7, with a tentative D call TRBD1 (6 bases). Germline CDR1 is LGHNA and CDR2 is YSLEER. This CDR3 has 13 residues. Trimming left V 4 bases short and J 5 bases short, with 12 bases between.

The chain employs TRBV19 and TRBJ1-4; 7 bases line up with TRBD1. With V trimmed by 5 bases and J by 8 bases, 14 bases remained unmatched. The CDR3 runs 16 residues. Germline V lookup: CDR1 LNHDA, CDR2 SQIVND (reference sequence). The CDR3 here is CASSLIPGGLGEKLFF. Written as DNA, the CDR3 is TGTGCCAGTAGTCTCATCCCAGGGGGTTTGGGCGAAAAACTGTTTTTT.

This clone occurred a few times. V usage is TRBV2 and J usage is TRBJ1-3; 9 bases line up with TRBD1. CDR1 and CDR2 from the germline V gene are SNHLY and FYNNEI. The CDR3 runs 15 residues. J gave up 0 bases and V 8 bases, and 5 bases lay outside the gene matches. DNA for the CDR3: TGTGCCAGCCGGGACAGGGCCACCTCTGGAAACACCATATATTTT. The encoded protein is CASRDRATSGNTIYF.

The rearrangement joins TRBV27 to TRBJ1-1; a possible D gene is TRBD1 (6 bases). The length of the CDR3 is 16 residues. Trimming stripped 1 base from V and 5 bases from J, with 17 bases between. CDR1 MNHEY and CDR2 SMNVEV come from the germline V gene (reference sequence). The CDR3 sequence: CASSLWGGGGRTEAFF. The CDR3 coding sequence is TGTGCCAGCAGTTTATGGGGGGGCGGGGGGAGAACTGAAGCTTTCTTT.

The V call is TRBV29-1, the J call TRBJ2-7, with 10 bases identical to TRBD1. In germline, CDR1 is SQVTM, CDR2 ANQGSEA. The J segment lost 5 bases and the V segment lost 6 bases, leaving 7 bases of the junction unmatched. The CDR3 extends over 13 amino acids. The CDR3 coding sequence is TGCAGCGTGGACGACAGGGGGCTAAACGAGCAGTACTTC. Its protein is CSVDDRGLNEQYF.

The genes are TRBV21-1 and TRBJ1-2. TRBV21-1 is an annotated pseudogene. The CDR3 consists of 14 residues. CDR3 amino acids: CASSKAEGSCGYTF. The CDR3, as DNA: TGTGCCAGCAGCAAAGCGGAGGGGTCCTGTGGCTACACCTTC.

The rearrangement links TRBV7-9 to TRBJ1-1, with D perhaps TRBD1 (6 bases). Germline assignment: CDR1 SEHNR and CDR2 FQNEAQ (reference sequence). CDR3 length equals 15 residues. The V end lost 1 base, the J end lost 1 base, and 10 bases lay between the germline ends. The CDR3, as DNA: TGTGCCAGCAGCTTAGGGGGGCCAGGGAACACTGAAGCTTTCTTT. Translating it yields CASSLGGPGNTEAFF.

This chain links TRBV4-3 with TRBJ1-2, with D possibly matching TRBD1 (5 bases). V dropped 1 base and J dropped 5 bases, with 17 bases sitting between them. The CDR3 runs 16 residues. Per the germline V gene, CDR1 is LGHNA and CDR2 is YSLEER. In nucleotides, the CDR3 is TGCGCCAGCAGCCAAGTAGACGGGGGGAGCGGTTATGGCTACACCTTC. It translates to CASSQVDGGSGYGYTF.

CDR3 coding DNA: TGTGCCACCGAGGGCACCTACAATGAGCAGTTCTTC. As protein: CATEGTYNEQFF. This chain joins TRBV5-8 and TRBJ2-1; tentatively, D is TRBD2 (5 bases). Germline V gene lookup returns CDR1 SGHTS and CDR2 YDEGEE. V lost 9 bases to trimming and J lost 2 bases, with 9 bases between them. The CDR3 sequence is 12 residues long.

V is TRBV7-6 and J is TRBJ1-2, with D possibly being TRBD1 (6 bases). In germline, CDR1 is SGHVS, CDR2 FNYEAQ. The V end lost 1 base, the J end lost 6 bases, and 9 bases lay between the germline ends. The CDR3 is made up of 13 amino acids. The CDR3 DNA is TGTGCCAGCAGCTTAGATCGGGGGCATGGCTACACCTTC. Residues: CASSLDRGHGYTF.